This T cell receptor (beta chain) derives from a study of T-cell memory formation after mild COVID-19. Study in general: In these data, TCR clusters were largely donor specific. Study-wide points: Confirmation of SARS-CoV-2 specificity was lacking for second-wave clones peaking day 37. CD4+ clones that contracted lay mainly in CM and EM; CD8+ ones lay in EMRA.

TCRdb passed the 5' RACE reads through MiXCR, listing each CDR3 protein once. The repertoire includes approximately 28,000 distinct CDR3 sequences, 9% to 15% of them detected once, and 13% to 15% sits in the top ten. In this sample, this clonotype turned up many times. Antigen unknown. V was clipped by 8 bases and J by 9 bases; unmatched bases: 18. CDR3 length: 16 residues. CDR1 SGHTA and CDR2 FQGTGA come from the germline V gene. The rearrangement links TRBV7-3 to TRBJ2-1, with 8 bases that match TRBD2. The clonotype was recovered from an adult woman who had mild COVID-19 (a few samples of this study predate the infection). Cell type and time point are not known. Material for sequencing was PBMCs or a T cell subset sorted from them (not recorded which). The CDR3 here is CASSSQGTSREGEQFF. In DNA, the CDR3 is TGTGCCAGCTCCTCGCAAGGGACTAGTAGGGAGGGTGAGCAGTTCTTC.